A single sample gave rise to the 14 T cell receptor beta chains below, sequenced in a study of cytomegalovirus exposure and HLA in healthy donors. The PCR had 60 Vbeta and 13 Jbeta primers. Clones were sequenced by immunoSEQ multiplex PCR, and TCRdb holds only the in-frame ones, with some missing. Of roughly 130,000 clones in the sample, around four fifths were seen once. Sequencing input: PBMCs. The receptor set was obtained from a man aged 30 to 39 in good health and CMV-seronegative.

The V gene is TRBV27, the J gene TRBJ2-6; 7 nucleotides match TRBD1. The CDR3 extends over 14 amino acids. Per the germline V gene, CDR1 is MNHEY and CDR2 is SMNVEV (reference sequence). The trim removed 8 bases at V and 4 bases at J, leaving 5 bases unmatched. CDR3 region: CASRRGSGANVLTF. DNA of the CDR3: TGTGCCAGCCGCAGGGGGTCAGGGGCCAACGTCCTGACTTTC.

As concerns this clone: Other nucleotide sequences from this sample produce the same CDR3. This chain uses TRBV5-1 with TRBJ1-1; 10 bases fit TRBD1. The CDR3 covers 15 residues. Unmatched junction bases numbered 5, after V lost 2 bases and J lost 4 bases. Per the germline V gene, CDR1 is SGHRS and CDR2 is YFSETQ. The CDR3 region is CASSLATGGSTEAFF. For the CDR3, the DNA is TGCGCCAGCAGCTTAGCGACAGGGGGCAGCACTGAAGCTTTCTTT.

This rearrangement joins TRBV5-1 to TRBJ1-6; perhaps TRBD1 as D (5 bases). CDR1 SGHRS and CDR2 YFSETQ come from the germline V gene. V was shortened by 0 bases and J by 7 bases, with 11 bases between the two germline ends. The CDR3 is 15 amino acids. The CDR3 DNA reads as TGCGCCAGCAGCTTGGTTTCGGGGGTAAATTCACCCCTCCACTTT. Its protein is CASSLVSGVNSPLHF.

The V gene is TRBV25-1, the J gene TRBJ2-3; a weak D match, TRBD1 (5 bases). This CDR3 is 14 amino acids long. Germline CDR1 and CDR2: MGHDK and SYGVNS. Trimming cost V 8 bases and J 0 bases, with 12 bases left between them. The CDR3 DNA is TGTGCCAGCTCTCAGGGAACTAGCACAGATACGCAGTATTTT. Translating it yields CASSQGTSTDTQYF.

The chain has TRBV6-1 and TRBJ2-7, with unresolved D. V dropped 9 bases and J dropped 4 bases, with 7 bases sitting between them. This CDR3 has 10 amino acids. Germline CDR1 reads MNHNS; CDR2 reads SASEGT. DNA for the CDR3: TGTGCCAGTAATGCGTACGAGCAGTACTTC. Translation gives CASNAYEQYF.

The DNA for the CDR3 is TGCGCCACCTCACCCGGGACAGCGAATGAGCAGTTCTTC. As protein: CATSPGTANEQFF. The V gene is TRBV5-1, the J gene TRBJ2-1; TRBD1 agrees at 7 bases. V shed 9 bases and J 7 bases; nucleotides not matched to a gene: 10. CDR1 is SGHRS, CDR2 YFSETQ, per germline. The CDR3 extends over 13 amino acids.

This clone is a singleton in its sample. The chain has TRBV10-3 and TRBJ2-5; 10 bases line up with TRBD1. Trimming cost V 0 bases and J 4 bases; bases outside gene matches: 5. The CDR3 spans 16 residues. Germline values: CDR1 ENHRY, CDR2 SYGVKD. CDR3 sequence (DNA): TGTGCCATCAGTGAGTCAAGGGACAGGGGAGGAGAGACCCAGTACTTC. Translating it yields CAISESRDRGGETQYF.

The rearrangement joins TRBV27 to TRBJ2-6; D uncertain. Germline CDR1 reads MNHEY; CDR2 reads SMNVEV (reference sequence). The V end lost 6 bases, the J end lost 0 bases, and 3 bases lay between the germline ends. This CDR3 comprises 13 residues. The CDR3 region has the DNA TGTGCCAGCAGGGCCTCTGGGGCCAACGTCCTGACTTTC. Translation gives CASRASGANVLTF.

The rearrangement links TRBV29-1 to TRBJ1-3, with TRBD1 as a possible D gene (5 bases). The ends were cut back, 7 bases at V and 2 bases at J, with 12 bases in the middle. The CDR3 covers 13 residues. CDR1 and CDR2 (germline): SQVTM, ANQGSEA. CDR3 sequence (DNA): TGCAGCGCGGGCAGGGCGGCTGGAAACACCATATATTTT. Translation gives CSAGRAAGNTIYF.

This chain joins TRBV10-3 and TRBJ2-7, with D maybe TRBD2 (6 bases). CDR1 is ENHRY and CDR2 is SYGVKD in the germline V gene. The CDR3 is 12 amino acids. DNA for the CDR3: TGTTCATTCGGGAGCAGCCCCTACGAGCAGTACTTC. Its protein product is CSFGSSPYEQYF.

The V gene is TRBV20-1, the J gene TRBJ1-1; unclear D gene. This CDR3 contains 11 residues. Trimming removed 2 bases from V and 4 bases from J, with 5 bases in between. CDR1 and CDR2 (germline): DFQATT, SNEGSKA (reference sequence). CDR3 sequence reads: CSARSVTEAFF. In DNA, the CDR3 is TGCAGTGCTAGATCGGTCACTGAAGCTTTCTTT.

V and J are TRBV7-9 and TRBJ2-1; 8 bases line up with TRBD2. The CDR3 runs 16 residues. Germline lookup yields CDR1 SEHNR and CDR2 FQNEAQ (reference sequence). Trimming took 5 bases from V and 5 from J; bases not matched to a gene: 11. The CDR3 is CASSPPSGRVNNEQFF. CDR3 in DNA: TGTGCCAGCAGCCCCCCTTCCGGGAGGGTCAACAATGAGCAGTTCTTC.

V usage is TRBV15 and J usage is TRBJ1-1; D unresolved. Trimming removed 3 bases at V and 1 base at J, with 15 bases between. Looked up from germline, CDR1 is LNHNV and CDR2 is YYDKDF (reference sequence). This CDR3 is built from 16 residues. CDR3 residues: CATSRDAMGANTEAFF. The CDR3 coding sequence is TGTGCCACCAGCAGGGATGCGATGGGAGCGAACACTGAAGCTTTCTTT.

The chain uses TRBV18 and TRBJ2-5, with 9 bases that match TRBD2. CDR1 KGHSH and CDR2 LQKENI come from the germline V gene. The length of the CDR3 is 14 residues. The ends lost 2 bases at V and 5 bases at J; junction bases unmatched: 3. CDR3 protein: CASSPGLALETQYF. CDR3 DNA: TGTGCCAGCTCACCAGGACTAGCGTTGGAGACCCAGTACTTC.